This T cell receptor beta chain was documented in a study of lung T cells in sarcoidosis with Löfgren's syndrome. In the study overall: CD4+ T cells build up in sarcoidosis bronchoalveolar lavage fluid. Analyses focused on Löfgren's syndrome patients.

Points on this clonotype: The antigen is undetermined.

The germline V gene has CDR1 GTSNPN and CDR2 SVGIG (reference sequence). V was trimmed by 4 bases and J by 5 bases, leaving 16 bases between them. This CDR3 has 14 residues. Study observations and caveats: Multiple Löfgren's syndrome patients reportedly shared TRAV12-1 and TRBV2 CDR3 motifs, suggesting public CD4+ TCRs. TRAV12-1 and TRBV2 were reportedly most expanded in Löfgren's patients.

TCRdb used MiXCR to reprocess the reads, holding one entry per CDR3 protein. Among roughly 63,000 distinct CDR3 sequences listed, around 20% were seen once. The TCR originated in a human donor with sarcoidosis (Löfgren's syndrome or another form), or a control subject (not recorded which). The chain has TRBV30 and TRBJ2-3; D might be TRBD1 (6 bases). Sequencing was carried out using CD4+ T cells from PBMCs. CDR3 nucleotides: TGTGCCTGGAAGGTCGGCAGGGGAATAGATACGCAGTATTTT. Amino acid sequence: CAWKVGRGIDTQYF.